Below, one TCR beta chain is given with its context. V lost 5 bases and J 4 bases, leaving 14 bases between the germline ends. Germline V lookup: CDR1 SGHTA, CDR2 FQGNSA. CDR3 length: 14 amino acids. This sample stems from a study of PD-1 blockade in classical Hodgkin lymphoma. The method was immunoSEQ multiplex PCR; TCRdb's version includes in-frame clones alone and lacks a portion of them. The repertoire consists of 55,000 to 60,000 clones, with 91% occurring once and the leading ten covering 10%. Each patient experienced a relapse that followed autologous stem cell transplantation, and brentuximab vedotin exposure varied.

The sequenced sample was peripheral blood mononuclear cells (PBMCs), obtained before the second cycle of nivolumab. This chain joins TRBV7-2 and TRBJ1-2; maybe TRBD1 (6 bases). The receptor's source is a human donor with classical Hodgkin lymphoma. The CDR3 DNA reads TGTGCCAGCAGCCCAGGACAGCCAGGCTATGGCTACACCTTC. Translation gives CASSPGQPGYGYTF. Full variable domain (rest looked up from reference TRBV7-2 and TRBJ1-2): GAGVSQSPSNKVTEKGKDVELRCDPISGHTALYWYRQSLGQGLEFLIYFQGNSAPDKSGLPSDRFSAERTGGSVSTLTIQRTQQEDSAVYLCASSPGQPGYGYTFGSGTRLTVV.